This is a list of T cell receptor beta chains from one sample in a study of blood T cells in healthy people across ages. TCRdb redid the calling of the 5' RACE reads with MiXCR, one entry per CDR3 protein. The data hold approximately 690,000 distinct CDR3 sequences, with over 40% observed a single time. The sample comprised blood. These receptors all come from a man older than 75 in good health. Each CDR3 is given with its conserved first and last residue. The D gene is left open where the match is weak. Clone size is stated in some rows and not others, as once, few, many or a class when expanded.

CDR3aa: CASSTPGTSGRKTQYF; CDR3nt: TGTGCCAGCAGCACCCCCGGGACTAGCGGGAGGAAGACCCAGTACTTC; abundance: NA; len: 16; j_gene: TRBJ2-5; v_gene: TRBV7-8; d_gene: TRBD2
CDR3aa: CASSLDGTTTGELFF; CDR3nt: TGTGCCAGCAGCTTAGATGGCACTACCACCGGGGAGCTGTTTTTT; abundance: NA; len: 15; j_gene: TRBJ2-2; v_gene: TRBV7-2; d_gene: NA
CDR3aa: CSASVAGGGDTQYF; CDR3nt: TGCAGTGCTAGCGTGGCGGGGGGGGGAGATACGCAGTATTTT; abundance: many; len: 14; j_gene: TRBJ2-3; v_gene: TRBV20-1; d_gene: TRBD2
CDR3aa: CASSEAPRAQETQYF; CDR3nt: TGTGCCAGCAGTGAAGCGCCTCGGGCCCAAGAGACCCAGTACTTC; abundance: NA; len: 15; j_gene: TRBJ2-5; v_gene: TRBV6-1; d_gene: NA
CDR3aa: CASSQDDADSGGACEQFF; CDR3nt: TGCGCCAGCAGCCAAGACGATGCGGATAGCGGGGGGGCCTGTGAGCAGTTCTTC; abundance: few; len: 18; j_gene: TRBJ2-1; v_gene: TRBV4-1; d_gene: TRBD2
CDR3aa: CASSGDYTDTQYF; CDR3nt: TGTGCCAGCTCCGGGGACTACACAGATACGCAGTATTTT; abundance: NA; len: 13; j_gene: TRBJ2-3; v_gene: TRBV25-1; d_gene: TRBD2
CDR3aa: CASSPRGGPETQYF; CDR3nt: TGTGCCAGCAGCCCCCGAGGGGGACCGGAGACCCAGTACTTC; abundance: NA; len: 14; j_gene: TRBJ2-5; v_gene: TRBV13; d_gene: NA
CDR3aa: CSANPVLGETQYF; CDR3nt: TGCAGCGCCAATCCAGTGCTTGGGGAGACCCAGTACTTC; abundance: many; len: 13; j_gene: TRBJ2-5; v_gene: TRBV29-1; d_gene: NA
CDR3aa: CASSPGTGKQTQYF; CDR3nt: TGCGCCAGCAGCCCAGGGACAGGGAAACAGACCCAGTACTTC; abundance: few; len: 14; j_gene: TRBJ2-5; v_gene: TRBV5-1; d_gene: TRBD1
CDR3aa: CASSPPGTSGHGEQFF; CDR3nt: TGTGCCAGCAGCCCGCCCGGGACTAGCGGTCATGGTGAGCAGTTCTTC; abundance: NA; len: 16; j_gene: TRBJ2-1; v_gene: TRBV11-3; d_gene: TRBD2
CDR3aa: CSAKTVGSVGGYTF; CDR3nt: TGCAGCGCCAAGACGGTCGGGTCGGTTGGAGGCTACACCTTC; abundance: NA; len: 14; j_gene: TRBJ1-2; v_gene: TRBV29-1; d_gene: NA
CDR3aa: CASSLRGGQETQYF; CDR3nt: TGTGCCAGCAGTTTAAGAGGGGGGCAAGAGACCCAGTACTTC; abundance: many; len: 14; j_gene: TRBJ2-5; v_gene: TRBV12-3/TRBV12-4; d_gene: NA
CDR3aa: CASRYHPGTENYEQYF; CDR3nt: TGTGCCAGCAGATACCACCCCGGGACAGAAAATTACGAGCAGTACTTC; abundance: NA; len: 16; j_gene: TRBJ2-7; v_gene: TRBV2; d_gene: TRBD1
CDR3aa: CASSVEGIVNQPQHF; CDR3nt: TGTGCCAGCAGCGTAGAAGGGATAGTCAATCAGCCCCAGCATTTT; abundance: NA; len: 15; j_gene: TRBJ1-5; v_gene: TRBV5-5; d_gene: NA
CDR3aa: CASSFTGTPYGYTF; CDR3nt: TGTGCCAGCAGTTTCACCGGGACACCCTATGGCTACACCTTC; abundance: NA; len: 14; j_gene: TRBJ1-2; v_gene: TRBV6-1; d_gene: NA
CDR3aa: CSARVWSGGVRYGYTF; CDR3nt: TGCAGTGCTAGAGTTTGGTCAGGGGGAGTGCGTTATGGCTACACCTTC; abundance: NA; len: 16; j_gene: TRBJ1-2; v_gene: TRBV20-1; d_gene: TRBD1
CDR3aa: CASSQRQGEEQYF; CDR3nt: TGTGCCAGCAGCCAGAGGCAGGGCGAGGAGCAGTACTTC; abundance: few; len: 13; j_gene: TRBJ2-7; v_gene: TRBV11-2; d_gene: NA
CDR3aa: CASSSLRGPHYEQYF; CDR3nt: TGTGCCAGCAGCAGTCTGCGGGGTCCTCACTACGAGCAGTACTTC; abundance: NA; len: 15; j_gene: TRBJ2-7; v_gene: TRBV5-6; d_gene: NA
CDR3aa: CASSKHQDRGGSEAFF; CDR3nt: TGTGCCAGTAGTAAGCACCAGGACAGGGGAGGATCTGAAGCTTTCTTT; abundance: NA; len: 16; j_gene: TRBJ1-1; v_gene: TRBV19; d_gene: TRBD1
CDR3aa: CSADQGARTDTQYF; CDR3nt: TGCAGTGCGGACCAGGGGGCACGCACAGATACGCAGTATTTT; abundance: few; len: 14; j_gene: TRBJ2-3; v_gene: TRBV20-1; d_gene: TRBD1
CDR3aa: CASSLDPGQNYGYTF; CDR3nt: TGTGCCAGCAGTTTAGATCCTGGACAGAACTATGGCTACACCTTC; abundance: many; len: 15; j_gene: TRBJ1-2; v_gene: TRBV12-3/TRBV12-4; d_gene: NA
CDR3aa: CASSLKGQEQFF; CDR3nt: TGTGCCAGCAGCTTAAAGGGACAAGAGCAGTTCTTC; abundance: few; len: 12; j_gene: TRBJ2-1; v_gene: TRBV11-2; d_gene: NA
CDR3aa: CSAVGGQGNYGYTF; CDR3nt: TGCAGCGCCGTTGGTGGACAGGGGAACTATGGCTACACCTTC; abundance: NA; len: 14; j_gene: TRBJ1-2; v_gene: TRBV29-1; d_gene: TRBD1
CDR3aa: CASSASRGGASPLHF; CDR3nt: TGTGCCAGCAGCGCTTCACGAGGGGGCGCATCACCCCTCCACTTT; abundance: NA; len: 15; j_gene: TRBJ1-6; v_gene: TRBV9; d_gene: TRBD1
CDR3aa: CASSQVVAGTTYEQYF; CDR3nt: TGCGCCAGCAGCCAAGTCGTAGCGGGAACGACCTACGAGCAGTACTTC; abundance: few; len: 16; j_gene: TRBJ2-7; v_gene: TRBV4-3; d_gene: TRBD2
CDR3aa: CASSPGLEGLRGYTF; CDR3nt: TGTGCCAGCAGTCCGGGCCTCGAGGGTTTGCGGGGCTACACCTTC; abundance: few; len: 15; j_gene: TRBJ1-2; v_gene: TRBV12-3/TRBV12-4; d_gene: NA
CDR3aa: CSVEVQGSTDTQYF; CDR3nt: TGCAGCGTTGAAGTTCAGGGGAGCACAGATACGCAGTATTTT; abundance: few; len: 14; j_gene: TRBJ2-3; v_gene: TRBV29-1; d_gene: NA
CDR3aa: CASSPRFPYNEQYF; CDR3nt: TGTGCCAGCAGCCCTCGGTTTCCCTACAATGAGCAGTACTTC; abundance: NA; len: 14; j_gene: TRBJ2-7; v_gene: TRBV7-2; d_gene: NA
CDR3aa: CASSRTVSDEQFF; CDR3nt: TGTGCCAGCAGTAGGACAGTTTCGGATGAGCAGTTCTTC; abundance: NA; len: 13; j_gene: TRBJ2-1; v_gene: TRBV6-5; d_gene: NA
CDR3aa: CASSRHGTRDRFLSGANVLTF; CDR3nt: TGTGCCAGCAGCCGCCACGGCACCCGGGACAGATTTCTCTCTGGGGCCAACGTCCTGACTTTC; abundance: few; len: 21; j_gene: TRBJ2-6; v_gene: TRBV7-3; d_gene: TRBD1
CDR3aa: CASSPRETWGNEQFF; CDR3nt: TGTGCCAGCAGCCCCCGCGAAACATGGGGGAATGAGCAGTTCTTC; abundance: few; len: 15; j_gene: TRBJ2-1; v_gene: TRBV7-2; d_gene: NA
CDR3aa: CASSSGSGTQYNEQFF; CDR3nt: TGTGCCAGCAGCTCCGGTTCCGGGACTCAATACAATGAGCAGTTCTTC; abundance: NA; len: 16; j_gene: TRBJ2-1; v_gene: TRBV9; d_gene: NA
CDR3aa: CASSQQLAANTGELFF; CDR3nt: TGTGCCAGCAGCCAACAGCTAGCGGCCAACACCGGGGAGCTGTTTTTT; abundance: NA; len: 16; j_gene: TRBJ2-2; v_gene: TRBV3-1; d_gene: TRBD2
CDR3aa: CASSQGLSAEKLFF; CDR3nt: TGTGCCAGCAGCCAGGGATTGTCCGCTGAAAAACTGTTTTTT; abundance: NA; len: 14; j_gene: TRBJ1-4; v_gene: TRBV28; d_gene: NA
CDR3aa: CASSLEVAGGPDTQYF; CDR3nt: TGTGCCAGCAGCTTAGAGGTCGCGGGAGGGCCGGATACGCAGTATTTT; abundance: NA; len: 16; j_gene: TRBJ2-3; v_gene: TRBV11-1; d_gene: TRBD2
CDR3aa: CASSQFTSSTDTQYF; CDR3nt: TGTGCCAGCAGCCAATTCACGTCAAGCACAGATACGCAGTATTTT; abundance: NA; len: 15; j_gene: TRBJ2-3; v_gene: TRBV11-2; d_gene: NA
CDR3aa: CASSRGTVQETQYF; CDR3nt: TGTGCCAGCAGCCGAGGGACAGTACAAGAGACCCAGTACTTC; abundance: many; len: 14; j_gene: TRBJ2-5; v_gene: TRBV28; d_gene: TRBD1
CDR3aa: CASSLVGRNGYTF; CDR3nt: TGTGCCAGCAGCTTAGTCGGGCGGAACGGCTACACCTTC; abundance: few; len: 13; j_gene: TRBJ1-2; v_gene: TRBV7-8; d_gene: NA
CDR3aa: CASSPGAIYNEQYF; CDR3nt: TGTGCCAGCAGCCCGGGCGCCATCTACAATGAGCAGTACTTC; abundance: few; len: 14; j_gene: TRBJ2-7; v_gene: TRBV11-3; d_gene: NA
CDR3aa: CASTSQQGGVGETQYF; CDR3nt: TGCGCCAGCACCTCTCAACAGGGGGGCGTGGGGGAGACCCAGTACTTC; abundance: NA; len: 16; j_gene: TRBJ2-5; v_gene: TRBV5-1; d_gene: TRBD1
CDR3aa: CASSRNFGTRTDTQYF; CDR3nt: TGCGCCAGCAGCCGCAATTTCGGCACCCGCACAGATACGCAGTATTTT; abundance: NA; len: 16; j_gene: TRBJ2-3; v_gene: TRBV4-3; d_gene: NA
CDR3aa: CSVDCRDSYGYTF; CDR3nt: TGCAGCGTCGATTGCCGGGACAGTTATGGCTACACCTTC; abundance: few; len: 13; j_gene: TRBJ1-2; v_gene: TRBV29-1; d_gene: TRBD1
CDR3aa: CASREQGARETQYF; CDR3nt: TGTGCCAGCAGGGAACAGGGGGCGAGGGAGACCCAGTACTTC; abundance: NA; len: 14; j_gene: TRBJ2-5; v_gene: TRBV21-1; d_gene: NA
CDR3aa: CASSGGRGLNEQFF; CDR3nt: TGCGCCAGCAGCGGGGGGCGCGGATTGAATGAGCAGTTCTTC; abundance: NA; len: 14; j_gene: TRBJ2-1; v_gene: TRBV5-1; d_gene: NA
CDR3aa: CASSSVLAGGYNEQFF; CDR3nt: TGTGCCAGCAGCTCAGTCCTAGCGGGGGGTTACAATGAGCAGTTCTTC; abundance: few; len: 16; j_gene: TRBJ2-1; v_gene: TRBV6-2/TRBV6-3; d_gene: TRBD2
CDR3aa: CASSYRLAGGLEQFF; CDR3nt: TGTGCCAGCAGTTACCGACTAGCGGGAGGGCTCGAGCAGTTCTTC; abundance: NA; len: 15; j_gene: TRBJ2-1; v_gene: TRBV6-6; d_gene: TRBD2
CDR3aa: CASRSQGVQTQYF; CDR3nt: TGTGCCAGCAGATCACAGGGGGTGCAGACCCAGTACTTC; abundance: NA; len: 13; j_gene: TRBJ2-5; v_gene: TRBV13; d_gene: TRBD1
CDR3aa: CASSAGTGTREQYF; CDR3nt: TGCGCCAGCAGCGCTGGGACAGGGACAAGGGAGCAGTACTTC; abundance: NA; len: 14; j_gene: TRBJ2-4; v_gene: TRBV5-1; d_gene: TRBD1
CDR3aa: CASSQGDGTYEQYF; CDR3nt: TGCGCCAGCAGCCAAGGGGACGGTACCTACGAGCAGTACTTC; abundance: few; len: 14; j_gene: TRBJ2-7; v_gene: TRBV4-1; d_gene: NA
CDR3aa: CASSSRSQGGYEQYF; CDR3nt: TGTGCCAGCAGTTCCCGGAGTCAGGGTGGCTACGAGCAGTACTTC; abundance: few; len: 15; j_gene: TRBJ2-7; v_gene: TRBV28; d_gene: NA
CDR3aa: CASSYLGARETQYF; CDR3nt: TGTGCCAGCAGTTACTTGGGGGCCCGAGAGACCCAGTACTTC; abundance: NA; len: 14; j_gene: TRBJ2-5; v_gene: TRBV6-6; d_gene: NA
CDR3aa: CSARKQTNQPQHF; CDR3nt: TGCAGTGCTAGAAAGCAGACAAATCAGCCCCAGCATTTT; abundance: NA; len: 13; j_gene: TRBJ1-5; v_gene: TRBV20-1; d_gene: NA
CDR3aa: CASSDGGGGLESGELFF; CDR3nt: TGCGCCAGCAGTGACGGAGGGGGGGGACTAGAGTCCGGGGAGCTGTTTTTT; abundance: few; len: 17; j_gene: TRBJ2-2; v_gene: TRBV10-1; d_gene: TRBD2
CDR3aa: CASSQTGTGAIYEQYF; CDR3nt: TGCGCCAGCAGCCAAACCGGGACAGGGGCAATTTACGAGCAGTACTTC; abundance: NA; len: 16; j_gene: TRBJ2-7; v_gene: TRBV4-3; d_gene: TRBD1